The sample holds a few counts of the clone carrying this T cell receptor (beta chain). This sample is part of a study of blood T cells in healthy people across ages. Using a J-beta primer mix together with a sample-barcoded 5' primer, a second PCR was run for roughly 6 to 12 cycles. TCRdb redid the calling of the 5' RACE reads with MiXCR, one entry per CDR3 protein. The data hold roughly 500,000 distinct CDR3 sequences, with about 26% observed a single time. V lost 2 bases to trimming and J lost 3 bases; unmatched junction nucleotides: 4. Looked up from germline, CDR1 is DFQATT and CDR2 is SNEGSKA (reference sequence). This CDR3 has 14 amino acids.

This chain uses TRBV20-1 with TRBJ1-2; 9 bases line up with TRBD1. The origin of this receptor is a woman aged 70-85 years in good health. Sequencing used blood. DNA for the CDR3: TGCAGTGCTAGACCTACAGGGGGCGACTATGGCTACACCTTC. Translated: CSARPTGGDYGYTF.